The clone carrying this TCR beta chain was counted between two and nine times. Its antigen remains unidentified. The sample belongs to a study of human T cells and chemical hapten exposure. Study observations and caveats: There was no change with DPC sensitization in TCRs above 1 in 1000 frequency.

TCRdb called the RACE reads again in MiXCR, with one record for every CDR3 protein. The sample shows tens of thousands of distinct CDR3 sequences, around 12% of them seen only once. The time point: patch test 3, about 24 weeks after DPC sensitization. The treatment denotes: therapeutic diphenylcyclopropenone sensitization with weekly scalp DPC. The CDR3 has 15 amino acids. The germline V gene encodes CDR1 DFQATT and CDR2 SNEGSKA (reference sequence). Losses at the gene ends were 3 bases for V and 3 bases for J; bases not matched to a gene: 10. The chain couples TRBV20-1 to TRBJ1-2; 7 bases match TRBD1. This sequence originates from a young man with alopecia areata. Some clones in this sample may be carry-over from other donors' samples. Specimen: whole blood, collected in connection with sensitization to the hapten diphenylcyclopropenone (DPC). Here the CDR3 reads CSASSGDSAYYGYTF. CDR3 nucleotide sequence: TGCAGTGCTAGCTCGGGGGACAGTGCCTACTATGGCTACACCTTC.